This T cell receptor beta chain was captured by sequencing in a study of T cell changes during pregnancy in multiple sclerosis. Here immunoSEQ multiplex PCR was the method, and the copy in TCRdb shows in-frame clones only, minus some. Of 75,000 to 95,000 clones listed, under 95% are singletons. After removal of 5 bases from V and 9 bases from J, the junction contained 11 bases not matched to a gene. The CDR3 consists of 16 residues. Germline CDR1 and CDR2: SGHTA and FQGTGA. The chain combines TRBV7-3 with TRBJ2-1; TRBD2 matches at 12 bases. This receptor was taken from a female donor with multiple sclerosis, enrolled in a pregnancy study. Sequences were derived from peripheral blood, sampled in the first trimester of pregnancy. As DNA, the CDR3 is TGTGCCAGCAGCGCCCGACTAGCGGGAGAGCGGGGTGAGCAGTTCTTC. It encodes CASSARLAGERGEQFF.